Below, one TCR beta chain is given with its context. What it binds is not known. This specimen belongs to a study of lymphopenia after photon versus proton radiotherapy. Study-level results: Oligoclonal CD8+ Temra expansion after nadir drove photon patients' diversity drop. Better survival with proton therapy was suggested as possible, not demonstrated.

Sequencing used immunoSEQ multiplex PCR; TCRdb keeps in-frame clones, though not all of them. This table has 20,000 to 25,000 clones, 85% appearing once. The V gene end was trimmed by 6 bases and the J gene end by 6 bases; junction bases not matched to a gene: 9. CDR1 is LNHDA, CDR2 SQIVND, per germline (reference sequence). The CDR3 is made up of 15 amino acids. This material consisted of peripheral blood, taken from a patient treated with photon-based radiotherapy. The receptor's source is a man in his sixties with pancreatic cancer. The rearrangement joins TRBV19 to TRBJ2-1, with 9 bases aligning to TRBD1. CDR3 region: CASRLQGAPGNEQFF. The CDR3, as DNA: TGTGCCAGTAGACTACAGGGGGCGCCTGGCAATGAGCAGTTCTTC.